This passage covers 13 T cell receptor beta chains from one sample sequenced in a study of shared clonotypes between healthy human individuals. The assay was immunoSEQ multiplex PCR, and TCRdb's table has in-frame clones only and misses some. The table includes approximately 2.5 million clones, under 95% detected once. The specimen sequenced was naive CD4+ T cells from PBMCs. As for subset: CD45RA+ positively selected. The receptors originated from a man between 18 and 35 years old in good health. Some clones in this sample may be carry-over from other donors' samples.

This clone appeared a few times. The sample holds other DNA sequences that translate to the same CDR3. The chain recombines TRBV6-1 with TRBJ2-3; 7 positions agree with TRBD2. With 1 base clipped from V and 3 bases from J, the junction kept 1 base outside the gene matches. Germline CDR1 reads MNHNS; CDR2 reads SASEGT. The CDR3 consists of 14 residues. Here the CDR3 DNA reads TGTGCCAGCAGTGAAGTGGGGGGGACAGATACGCAGTATTTT. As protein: CASSEVGGTDTQYF.

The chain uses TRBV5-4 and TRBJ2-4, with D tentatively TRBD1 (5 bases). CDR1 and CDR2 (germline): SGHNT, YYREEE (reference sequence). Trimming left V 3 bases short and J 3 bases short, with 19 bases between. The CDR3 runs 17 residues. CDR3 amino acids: CASSWGGLGFGKNIQYF. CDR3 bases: TGTGCCAGCAGCTGGGGCGGTTTGGGGTTCGGCAAAAACATTCAGTACTTC.

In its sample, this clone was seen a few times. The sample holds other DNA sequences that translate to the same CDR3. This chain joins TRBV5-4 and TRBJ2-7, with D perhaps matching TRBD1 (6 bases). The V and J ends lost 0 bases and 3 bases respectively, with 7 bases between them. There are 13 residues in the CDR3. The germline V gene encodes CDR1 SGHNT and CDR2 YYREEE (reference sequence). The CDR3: CASSLGQDYEQYF. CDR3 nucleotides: TGTGCCAGCAGCTTGGGACAGGACTACGAGCAGTACTTC. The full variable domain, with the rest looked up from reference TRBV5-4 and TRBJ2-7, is ETGVTQSPTHLIKTRGQQVTLRCSSQSGHNTVSWYQQALGQGPQFIFQYYREEENGRGNFPPRFSGLQFPNYSSELNVNALELDDSALYLCASSLGQDYEQYFGPGTRLTVT.

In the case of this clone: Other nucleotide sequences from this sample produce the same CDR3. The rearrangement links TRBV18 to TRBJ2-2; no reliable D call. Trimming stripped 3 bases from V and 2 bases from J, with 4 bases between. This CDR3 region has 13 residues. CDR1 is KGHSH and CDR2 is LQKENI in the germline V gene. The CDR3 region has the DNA TGTGCCAGCTCACCTTCTAACACCGGGGAGCTGTTTTTT. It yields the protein CASSPSNTGELFF.

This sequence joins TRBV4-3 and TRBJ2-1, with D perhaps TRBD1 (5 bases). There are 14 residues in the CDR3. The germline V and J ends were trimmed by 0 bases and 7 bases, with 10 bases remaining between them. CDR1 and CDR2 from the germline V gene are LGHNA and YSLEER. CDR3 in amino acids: CASSQEGATNEQFF. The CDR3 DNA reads TGCGCCAGCAGCCAAGAAGGGGCGACGAATGAGCAGTTCTTC.

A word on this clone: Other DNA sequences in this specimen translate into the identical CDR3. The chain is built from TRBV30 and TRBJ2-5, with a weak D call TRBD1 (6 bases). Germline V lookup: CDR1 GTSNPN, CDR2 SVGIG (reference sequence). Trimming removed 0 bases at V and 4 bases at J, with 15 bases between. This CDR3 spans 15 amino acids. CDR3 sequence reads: CAWSVRQGLGETQYF. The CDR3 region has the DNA TGTGCCTGGAGTGTACGCCAGGGGTTGGGAGAGACCCAGTACTTC. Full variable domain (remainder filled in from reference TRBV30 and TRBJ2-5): SQTIHQWPATLVQPVGSPLSLECTVEGTSNPNLYWYRQAAGRGLQLLFYSVGIGQISSEVPQNLSASRPQDRQFILSSKKLLLSDSGFYLCAWSVRQGLGETQYFGPGTRLLVL.

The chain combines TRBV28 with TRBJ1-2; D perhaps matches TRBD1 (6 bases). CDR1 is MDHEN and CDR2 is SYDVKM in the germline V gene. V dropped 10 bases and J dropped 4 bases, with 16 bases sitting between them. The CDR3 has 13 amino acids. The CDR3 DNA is TGTGCCACCCAGGAACAGGGCGGCTATGGCTACACCTTC. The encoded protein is CATQEQGGYGYTF.

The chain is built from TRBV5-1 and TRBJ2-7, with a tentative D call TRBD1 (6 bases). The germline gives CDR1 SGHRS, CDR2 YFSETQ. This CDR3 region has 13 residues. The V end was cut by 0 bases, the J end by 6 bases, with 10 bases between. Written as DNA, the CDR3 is TGCGCCAGCAGCTTGGAAGGGGGTGCCGAGCAGTACTTC. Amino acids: CASSLEGGAEQYF.

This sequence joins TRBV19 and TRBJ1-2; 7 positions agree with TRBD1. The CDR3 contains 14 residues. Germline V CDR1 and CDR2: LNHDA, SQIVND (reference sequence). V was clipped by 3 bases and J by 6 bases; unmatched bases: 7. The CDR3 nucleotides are TGTGCCAGTAGTATTCGACAGGGCCGCGATGGCTACACCTTC. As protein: CASSIRQGRDGYTF. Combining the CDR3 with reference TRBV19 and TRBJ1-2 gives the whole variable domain DGGITQSPKYLFRKEGQNVTLSCEQNLNHDAMYWYRQDPGQGLRLIYYSQIVNDFQKGDIAEGYSVSREKKESFPLTVTSAQKNPTAFYLCASSIRQGRDGYTFGSGTRLTVV.

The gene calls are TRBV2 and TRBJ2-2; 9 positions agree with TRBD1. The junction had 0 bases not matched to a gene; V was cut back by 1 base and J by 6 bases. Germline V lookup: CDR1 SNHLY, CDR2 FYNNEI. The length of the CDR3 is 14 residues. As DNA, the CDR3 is TGTGCCAGCAGTGAAGGACAGGGGGCCGGGGAGCTGTTTTTT. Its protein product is CASSEGQGAGELFF.

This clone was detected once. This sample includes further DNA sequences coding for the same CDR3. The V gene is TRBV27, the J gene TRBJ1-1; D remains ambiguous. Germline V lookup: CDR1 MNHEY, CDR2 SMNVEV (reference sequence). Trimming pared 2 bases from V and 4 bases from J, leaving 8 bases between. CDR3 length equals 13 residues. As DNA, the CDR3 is TGTGCCAGCAGTTTAAGAAGGGTCACTGAAGCTTTCTTT. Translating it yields CASSLRRVTEAFF.

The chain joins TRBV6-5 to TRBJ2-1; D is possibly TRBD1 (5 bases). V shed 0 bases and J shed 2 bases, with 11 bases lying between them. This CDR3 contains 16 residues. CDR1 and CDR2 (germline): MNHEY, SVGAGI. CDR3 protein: CASSYSTGRAYNEQFF. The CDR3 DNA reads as TGTGCCAGCAGTTACTCGACTGGCAGGGCCTACAATGAGCAGTTCTTC.

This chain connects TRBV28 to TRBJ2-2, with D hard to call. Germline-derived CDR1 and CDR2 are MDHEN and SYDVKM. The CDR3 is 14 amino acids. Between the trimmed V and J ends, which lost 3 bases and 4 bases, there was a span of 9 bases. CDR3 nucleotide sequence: TGTGCCAGCAGTTTTCGACGGACCACCGGGGAGCTGTTTTTT. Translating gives CASSFRRTTGELFF. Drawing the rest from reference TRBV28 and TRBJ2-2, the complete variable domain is DVKVTQSSRYLVKRTGEKVFLECVQDMDHENMFWYRQDPGLGLRLIYFSYDVKMKEKGDIPEGYSVSREKKERFSLILESASTNQTSMYLCASSFRRTTGELFFGEGSRLTVL.